This T cell receptor beta chain is drawn from a study of OX40 agonist ivuxolimab in advanced cancers. Study-wide points: The study did not work out the antigen specificity of the expanded peripheral T cells.

Assay: immunoSEQ multiplex PCR; the TCRdb copy retains only in-frame clones and omits some. The sample contains more than 70,000 clones, around 86% of which appear only once. With respect to this clone: Its antigen remains unidentified.

Per germline, CDR1 MDHEN and CDR2 SYDVKM. This CDR3 is 13 amino acids long. V was pared by 7 bases and J by 1 base, with 10 bases between. The source material was CD4+ or CD8+ T cells sorted from blood, sampled in a trial of the OX40 agonist ivuxolimab. The chain carries TRBV28 and TRBJ1-1, with no clear D. This TCR was sampled from an adult with an advanced solid tumor such as melanoma, head and neck, liver or kidney cancer. In DNA form, the CDR3 reads TGTGCCAGCACCCCGCTCAGGAACACTGAAGCTTTCTTT. It yields the protein CASTPLRNTEAFF.